The T cell receptor beta chain under discussion was sequenced for a study of blood T cell repertoires in COVID-19. Whole-study context: From the United States, Italy and Spain came samples of acute and convalescent COVID-19. PBMCs, B-cell-depleted T cells, or T cells were the source of the cDNA or gDNA that made up the material.

In the source study's methods: Amplification of reference gene primers provided the estimated nucleated cell counts. Using immunoSEQ multiplex PCR, the repertoire was profiled, and TCRdb retains in-frame clones only, with some absent. The V and J calls and clone size were taken over from that table, and D and trimming were inferred from the DNA. The sample includes about 140,000 clones, more than 65% of them seen just once. Germline V gene sequence: CDR1 LNHDA, CDR2 SQIVND (reference sequence). The CDR3 sequence is 16 residues long. V shed 4 bases, J shed 7 bases, and the junction held 11 bases outside the gene matches. This clone was counted a single time.

The chain uses TRBV19 and TRBJ1-5; 9 bases match TRBD1. Sequencing input: peripheral blood. The TCR was taken from a woman aged 55-70 years with acute or convalescent COVID-19. CDR3 DNA sequence: TGTGCCAGTAGTACTCCCGGGACAGGGACGGGCCAGCCCCAGCATTTT. Translation: CASSTPGTGTGQPQHF.